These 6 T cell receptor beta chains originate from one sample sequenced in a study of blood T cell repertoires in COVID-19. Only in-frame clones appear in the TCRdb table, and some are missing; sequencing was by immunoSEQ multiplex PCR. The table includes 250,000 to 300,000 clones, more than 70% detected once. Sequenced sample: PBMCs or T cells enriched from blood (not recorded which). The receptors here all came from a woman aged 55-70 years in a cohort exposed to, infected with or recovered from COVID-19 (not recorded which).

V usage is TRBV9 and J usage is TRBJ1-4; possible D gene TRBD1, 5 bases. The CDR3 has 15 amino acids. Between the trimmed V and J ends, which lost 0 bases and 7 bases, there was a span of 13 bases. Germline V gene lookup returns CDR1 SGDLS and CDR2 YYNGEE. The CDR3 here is CASSVDGGRSEKLFF. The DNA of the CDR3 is TGTGCCAGCAGCGTAGACGGGGGACGGAGTGAAAAACTGTTTTTT.

CDR3 region: CASSLGQNTEAFF. For the CDR3, the DNA is TGTGCCAGCAGCTTAGGACAGAACACTGAAGCTTTCTTT. The chain joins TRBV7-3 to TRBJ1-1; possibly TRBD1 for D (5 bases). The V end lost 2 bases, the J end lost 1 base, and 5 bases lay between the germline ends. Germline values: CDR1 SGHTA, CDR2 FQGTGA. This CDR3 spans 13 amino acids.

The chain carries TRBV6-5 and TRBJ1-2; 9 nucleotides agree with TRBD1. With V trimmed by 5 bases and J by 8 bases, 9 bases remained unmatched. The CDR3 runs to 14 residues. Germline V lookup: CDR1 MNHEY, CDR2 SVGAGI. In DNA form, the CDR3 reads TGTGCCAGCAGTATAGCAACAGGGGGCGCCGGCTACACCTTC. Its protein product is CASSIATGGAGYTF.

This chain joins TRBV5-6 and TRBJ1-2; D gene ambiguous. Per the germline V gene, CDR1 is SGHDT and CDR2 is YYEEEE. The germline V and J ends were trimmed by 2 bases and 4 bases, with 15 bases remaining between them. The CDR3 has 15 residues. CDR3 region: CASSFRVTPGYGYTF. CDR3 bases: TGTGCCAGCAGCTTCCGAGTCACCCCCGGCTATGGCTACACCTTC.

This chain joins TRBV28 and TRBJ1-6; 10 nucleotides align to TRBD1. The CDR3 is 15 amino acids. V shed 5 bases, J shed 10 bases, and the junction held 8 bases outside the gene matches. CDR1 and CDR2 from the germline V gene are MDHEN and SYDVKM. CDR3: CASSPGDRGGSPLHF. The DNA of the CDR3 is TGTGCCAGCAGTCCCGGGGACAGGGGCGGATCACCCCTCCACTTT.

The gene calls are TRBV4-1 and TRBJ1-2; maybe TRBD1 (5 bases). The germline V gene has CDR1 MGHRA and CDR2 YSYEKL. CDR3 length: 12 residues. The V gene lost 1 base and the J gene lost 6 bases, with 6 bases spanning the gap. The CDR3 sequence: CASSQGQHGYTF. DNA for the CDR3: TGCGCCAGCAGCCAAGGACAGCATGGCTACACCTTC.